The clone carrying this T cell receptor (beta chain) was picked up a small number of times. The antigen is not known. Trimming pared 8 bases from V and 7 bases from J, leaving 12 bases between. The CDR3 is 12 residues long. In germline, CDR1 is SNHLY, CDR2 FYNNEI. Controls comprised healthy donors matched for age and sex. When the RNA was reverse transcribed, random hexamers were used with an input of roughly 0.45 to 1 ug. Amplification of TCR beta CDR3 spanned 54 Vbeta and 13 Jbeta via immunoSEQ multiplex PCR. In TCRdb, the immunoSEQ multiplex PCR reads were re-called with MiXCR into one record per CDR3 protein. The table shows about 120,000 distinct CDR3 sequences, with roughly 92% occurring only once. This entry comes from a study of CD8 T cells in Susac syndrome. Notes on the study in general: It was acknowledged by the study that relatively few individuals were included in its TCR sequencing and HLA analysis.

Sequenced input: CD4+ T cells from PBMCs. The genes are TRBV2 and TRBJ2-1, with a tentative D call TRBD2 (5 bases). This clonotype originated in a human donor in good health. For the CDR3, the DNA is TGTGCCAGCCGCAGCGGCGGGAATGAGCAGTTCTTC. It is translated as CASRSGGNEQFF.